These 16 T cell receptor beta chains were sequenced from one sample in a study of blood T cells in healthy people across ages. The use of a sample-barcoded 5' primer and a J-beta primer mix characterized a second PCR of about 7 to 12 cycles. TCRdb re-derived calls from the 5' RACE reads in MiXCR, one entry per CDR3 protein. Of roughly 800,000 distinct CDR3 sequences in the sample, roughly 60% are singletons; the top ten hold 20% to 25%. Sequencing used blood. Source of these receptors: a man aged 30 to 39 in good health.

This sequence joins TRBV19 and TRBJ2-4, with D perhaps given as TRBD1 or TRBD2 (5 bases each). The J call may be faulty, since TRBJ2-7 better matches the DNA end. The CDR3 length is 15 residues. Looked up from germline, CDR1 is LNHDA and CDR2 is SQIVND (reference sequence). The DNA for the CDR3 is TGTGCCAGTAGGGGGTCGACAGAAGACTACTACGAGCAGTACTTC. Its translation is CASRGSTEDYYEQYF.

This clonotype was picked up a small number of times. The CDR3 protein is CASSLGSGGWNEQFF. CDR3 in DNA: TGTGCCAGCAGTTTAGGGAGCGGGGGGTGGAATGAGCAGTTCTTC. The chain combines TRBV12-3 or TRBV12-4 with TRBJ2-1; 9 nucleotides agree with TRBD2. The V segment lost 1 base and the J segment 7 bases; nucleotides outside the gene matches: 5. There are 15 residues in the CDR3.

This rearrangement joins TRBV7-2 to TRBJ2-4; 9 bases are shared with TRBD1. CDR3 length: 17 amino acids. CDR1 and CDR2 from the germline V gene are SGHTA and FQGNSA. V dropped 4 bases and J dropped 2; count of bases not matched to a gene: 9. CDR3 in amino acids: CASSSPSGTGSKNIQYF. CDR3 sequence (DNA): TGTGCCAGCAGCTCCCCGTCCGGGACAGGGTCCAAAAACATTCAGTACTTC.

The V gene is TRBV3-1, the J gene TRBJ2-3; TRBD2 is a possible D gene (5 bases). Germline V gives CDR1 LGHDT, CDR2 YNNKEL (reference sequence). Trimming cost V 0 bases and J 2 bases, with 12 bases left between them. The CDR3 spans 16 residues. Here the CDR3 reads CASSQDGQRYTDTQYF. The CDR3 region has the DNA TGTGCCAGCAGCCAAGACGGGCAGCGGTACACAGATACGCAGTATTTT.

The table lists this clonotype with a count of one. The rearrangement uses TRBV28 and TRBJ2-7; a possible D gene is TRBD2 (6 bases). V shed 4 bases and J shed 3 bases, with 16 bases lying between them. There are 15 residues in the CDR3. Germline-derived CDR1 and CDR2 are MDHEN and SYDVKM. The CDR3 region is CASSSPRLGFYEQYF. Here the CDR3 DNA reads TGTGCCAGCAGTTCCCCCCGACTAGGATTCTACGAGCAGTACTTC.

The chain carries TRBV10-3 and TRBJ1-1, with 12 bases that match TRBD1. The CDR3 is 15 amino acids. J was trimmed by 4 bases and V by 4 bases; bases with no gene match: 4. Germline CDR1 and CDR2: ENHRY and SYGVKD. The CDR3 sequence: CAISGGQGAFTEAFF. For the CDR3, the DNA is TGTGCCATCAGTGGGGGACAGGGGGCTTTCACTGAAGCTTTCTTT.

CDR3 sequence (DNA): TGTGCCATCCACCCACAGGGGGCGAGGTGCGACGAGCAGTACTTC. This gives the protein CAIHPQGARCDEQYF. The chain employs TRBV21-1 and TRBJ2-4; whether TRBD1, the table's D call, matches the DNA was not checked. The J call may be faulty, since TRBJ2-7 better matches the DNA end. TRBV21-1 is deemed a pseudogene. There are 15 residues in the CDR3.

The rearrangement joins TRBV11-1 to TRBJ2-7; 11 nucleotides align to TRBD2. Germline values: CDR1 SGHAT, CDR2 FQDESV (reference sequence). V trimming: 5 bases; J trimming: 7 bases; junction bases outside the gene matches: 7. The CDR3 covers 14 residues. CDR3 sequence (DNA): TGTGCCAGCAGCCGCTCGGGACTAGCGGCGGAGCAGTACTTC. This sequence encodes CASSRSGLAAEQYF.

The J gene is TRBJ1-4, the V gene TRBV6-5; possible D gene TRBD1, 5 bases. V lost 0 bases and J 6 bases, leaving 8 bases between the germline ends. The CDR3 sequence is 14 residues long. Germline assignment: CDR1 MNHEY and CDR2 SVGAGI. The DNA for the CDR3 is TGTGCCAGCAGTTACTCCCGCAGGGATGAAAAACTGTTTTTT. This codes for CASSYSRRDEKLFF.

This clonotype occurred a few times. V usage is TRBV6-2 or TRBV6-3 and J usage is TRBJ2-7; TRBD2 matches 9 bases. The V gene end was trimmed by 6 bases and the J gene end by 3 bases; junction bases not matched to a gene: 9. The CDR3 sequence is 15 residues long. CDR1 and CDR2 from the germline V gene are MNHEY and SVGEGT. The CDR3 sequence is CASSPQGSGSYEQYF. The CDR3 coding sequence is TGTGCCAGCAGCCCCCAGGGTAGCGGGAGCTACGAGCAGTACTTC.

This clonotype was observed a handful of times. V gene TRBV20-1 combines with J gene TRBJ2-5; D unclear. Germline V gene data show CDR1 as DFQATT and CDR2 as SNEGSKA (reference sequence). CDR3 length equals 15 residues. The V gene lost 3 bases and the J gene lost 3 bases, with 17 bases spanning the gap. The CDR3 loop is CSARKKGRLEETQYF. The CDR3, as DNA: TGCAGTGCTAGGAAAAAGGGTAGATTAGAAGAGACCCAGTACTTC.

This chain uses TRBV3-1 with TRBJ1-1, with D perhaps matching TRBD1 (5 bases). V was cut by 1 base and J by 4 bases, with 10 bases left in between. CDR1 and CDR2 (germline): LGHDT, YNNKEL (reference sequence). The CDR3 loop spans 14 amino acids. The CDR3 region has the DNA TGTGCCAGCAGCCAAGCGGGGGGGACCACTGAAGCTTTCTTT. Amino acids: CASSQAGGTTEAFF.

This chain links TRBV20-1 with TRBJ2-3; D gene uncertain. The CDR3 runs 11 residues. V was shortened by 6 bases and J by 5 bases, with 9 bases between the two germline ends. CDR1 and CDR2 from the germline V gene are DFQATT and SNEGSKA (reference sequence). The CDR3 DNA reads as TGCAGTGCGAAGTTGGGAGATACGCAGTATTTT. Its translation: CSAKLGDTQYF.

This clonotype was recorded a few times. V is TRBV11-2 and J is TRBJ2-5; 7 positions agree with TRBD2. Germline V CDR1 and CDR2: SGHAT, FQNNGV. V was clipped by 4 bases and J by 7 bases; unmatched bases: 9. The CDR3 length is 14 residues. DNA of the CDR3: TGTGCCAGCAGCTCCGGACTAGTTCGAGGGACCCAGTACTTC. Amino acid sequence: CASSSGLVRGTQYF.

This sequence joins TRBV7-2 and TRBJ2-1; a possible D gene is TRBD2 (6 bases). This CDR3 contains 13 residues. CDR1 is SGHTA, CDR2 FQGNSA, per germline. Trimming removed 3 bases from V and 6 bases from J, with 9 bases in between. CDR3: CASSFGTFNEQFF. CDR3 bases: TGTGCCAGCAGCTTCGGGACTTTCAATGAGCAGTTCTTC.

V and J are TRBV10-3 and TRBJ2-7, with no clear D. Trimming removed 11 bases from V and 2 bases from J, with 19 bases in between. This CDR3 comprises 14 residues. The germline gives CDR1 ENHRY, CDR2 SYGVKD. The DNA of the CDR3 is TGTGCCGTCGGTGGAGAACTGTCCCCCTACGAGCAGTACTTC. Amino acid sequence: CAVGGELSPYEQYF.